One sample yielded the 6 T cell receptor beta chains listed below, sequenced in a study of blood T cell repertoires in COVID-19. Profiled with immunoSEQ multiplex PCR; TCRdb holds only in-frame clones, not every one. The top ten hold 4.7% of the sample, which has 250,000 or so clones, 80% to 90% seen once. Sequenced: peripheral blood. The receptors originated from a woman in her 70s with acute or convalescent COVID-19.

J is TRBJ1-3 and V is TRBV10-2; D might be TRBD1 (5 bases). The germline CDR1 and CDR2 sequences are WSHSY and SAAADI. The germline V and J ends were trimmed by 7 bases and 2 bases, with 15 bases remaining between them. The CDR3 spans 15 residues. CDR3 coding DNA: TGCGCCAGCACCGGGCGGGGCCGGCCTGGAAACACCATATATTTT. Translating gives CASTGRGRPGNTIYF.

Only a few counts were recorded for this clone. DNA for the CDR3: TGTGCCAGCACCGCGAATCCACAGGGAAGGGATACGCAGTATTTT. Translated, it gives CASTANPQGRDTQYF. V usage is TRBV11-3 and J usage is TRBJ2-3; D might be TRBD1 (6 bases). This CDR3 spans 15 amino acids. Per the germline V gene, CDR1 is SGHNT and CDR2 is YENEEA. V shed 7 bases and J shed 6 bases, with 20 bases lying between them.

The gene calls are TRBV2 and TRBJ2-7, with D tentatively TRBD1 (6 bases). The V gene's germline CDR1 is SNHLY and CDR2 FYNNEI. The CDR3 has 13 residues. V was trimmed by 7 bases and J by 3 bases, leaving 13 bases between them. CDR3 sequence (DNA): TGTGCCAGCACCTCAACAGGGATCTACGAGCAGTACTTC. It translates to CASTSTGIYEQYF.

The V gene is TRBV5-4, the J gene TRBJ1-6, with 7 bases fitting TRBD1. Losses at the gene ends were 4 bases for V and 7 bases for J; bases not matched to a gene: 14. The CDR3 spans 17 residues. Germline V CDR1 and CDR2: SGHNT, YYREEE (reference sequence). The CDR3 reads CASSDPQGVGGNSPLHF. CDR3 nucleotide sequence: TGTGCCAGCAGCGACCCTCAGGGGGTAGGGGGCAATTCACCCCTCCACTTT.

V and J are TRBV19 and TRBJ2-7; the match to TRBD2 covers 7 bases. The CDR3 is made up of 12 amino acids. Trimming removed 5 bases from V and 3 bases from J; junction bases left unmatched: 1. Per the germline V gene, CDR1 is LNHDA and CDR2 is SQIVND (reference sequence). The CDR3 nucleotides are TGTGCCAGTAGTGCGGGGGACTACGAGCAGTACTTC. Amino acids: CASSAGDYEQYF. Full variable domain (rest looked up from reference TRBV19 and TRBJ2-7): DGGITQSPKYLFRKEGQNVTLSCEQNLNHDAMYWYRQDPGQGLRLIYYSQIVNDFQKGDIAEGYSVSREKKESFPLTVTSAQKNPTAFYLCASSAGDYEQYFGPGTRLTVT.

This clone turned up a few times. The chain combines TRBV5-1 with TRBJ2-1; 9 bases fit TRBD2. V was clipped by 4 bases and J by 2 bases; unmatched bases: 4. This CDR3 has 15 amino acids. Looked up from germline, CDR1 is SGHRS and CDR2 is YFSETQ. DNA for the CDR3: TGCGCCAGCAGCCTAGCGGGGTCGGCCTACAATGAGCAGTTCTTC. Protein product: CASSLAGSAYNEQFF. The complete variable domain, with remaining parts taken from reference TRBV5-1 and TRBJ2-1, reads KAGVTQTPRYLIKTRGQQVTLSCSPISGHRSVSWYQQTPGQGLQFLFEYFSETQRNKGNFPGRFSGRQFSNSRSEMNVSTLELGDSALYLCASSLAGSAYNEQFFGPGTRLTVL.